This is a list of T cell receptor beta chains from one sample in a study of blood T cell repertoires in COVID-19. Repertoires were generated with immunoSEQ multiplex PCR, while TCRdb's copy carries only in-frame clones and drops some. There are approximately 260,000 clones in the sample; 85% to 95% occur only once, and less than 2.5% lies in the top ten. Material: PBMCs or T cells enriched from blood (not recorded which). The receptors shown here come from a woman under 30 who had recovered from COVID-19. The conserved cysteine and the conserved F or W are not part of the CDR3 here. Clone size is given for some rows only: seen once, a few or many times, or a class if the clone is expanded.

.	TRBV29-1	TRBJ2-2	SVEKEGTSGRWFGELF
.	TRBV5-1	TRBJ2-3	ASSLLTSPDTQY
.	TRBV3-1/TRBV3-2	TRBJ2-1	ASSQRLGTSGEQF
.	TRBV11-2	TRBJ2-2	ASSAILRGELF
.	TRBV18	TRBJ1-2	ASSPPGGRQGYT
.	TRBV11-3	TRBJ1-5	ASSFVYRGQNKFSNQPQH
.	TRBV11-1	TRBJ2-7	ASSPGRTVPY
.	TRBV4-3	TRBJ1-2	ASSPRPGGGGYT
.	TRBV28	TRBJ1-5	ASRTSAREH
once	TRBV9	TRBJ2-7	ASSARGTEDYEQY
.	TRBV5-4	TRBJ2-1	ASSFGGRERNEQF
few	TRBV19	TRBJ1-2	ASSPDSNYGYT
.	TRBV18	TRBJ1-1	ASSPRQGEAF
.	TRBV3-1/TRBV3-2	TRBJ1-2	ASSHGHWRTVFSANYGYT
.	TRBV27	TRBJ2-2	ASSFFRNTGELF
.	TRBV13	TRBJ2-7	ASSLVGFSSGRLHEQY
.	TRBV10-3	TRBJ1-5	AISERRDQPQH
.	TRBV7-2	TRBJ2-1	ASSLVAGGYNEQF
.	TRBV10-3	TRBJ2-2	AISESTSSGGELF
once	TRBV18	TRBJ1-1	ASSPSGRTEAF
.	TRBV18	TRBJ1-4	ASSPKILQVATNEKLF
.	TRBV7-9	TRBJ1-5	ASSLDVGPYSNQPQH
.	TRBV27	TRBJ1-2	ASRGDINGYT
.	TRBV5-1	TRBJ2-7	ASSLWAFGTQNYEQY
.	TRBV18	TRBJ2-2	ASSPRTSGLTGELF
.	TRBV19	TRBJ1-4	ASLTGGYEKLF
.	TRBV6-4	TRBJ2-1	ASSVAVDYNEQF
.	TRBV5-1	TRBJ1-2	ASTQSRDRSNGYT
.	TRBV7-2	TRBJ1-2	ASSLVPGLPRGYT
.	TRBV27	TRBJ2-7	ASSPGTSGRANREQY
.	TRBV21-1	TRBJ2-1	ASVRRNDYNEQF
.	TRBV7-9	TRBJ1-1	ASSPPLGGTEAF
.	TRBV15	TRBJ1-2	ATSGPLGGDRYGYT
.	TRBV10-3	TRBJ2-2	AISGDRDTGELF
.	TRBV3-1/TRBV3-2	TRBJ1-6	ASSPTGASNSPLH
.	TRBV11-2	TRBJ1-2	ASSLWTGTGGYT
.	TRBV2	TRBJ1-2	ASSSPAGGGANYGYT
.	TRBV5-1	TRBJ2-1	ASSSMDRVFDEQF
once	TRBV6-2/TRBV6-3	TRBJ1-2	ASSYSPGPVNYGYT
.	TRBV27	TRBJ1-1	ASSFGGAGTEAF
.	TRBV6-4	TRBJ2-3	ASSEGTGGTDTQY
.	TRBV4-3	TRBJ1-2	ASSQGVYYGYT
.	TRBV7-3	TRBJ2-1	ASSLTVGTSGRNEQF
once	TRBV10-3	TRBJ1-1	AISARGADTEAF
.	TRBV6-5	TRBJ1-1	ASTRVNTEAF
once	TRBV24-1	TRBJ2-7	ATSDLFRGVSVLYEQY
.	TRBV5-1	TRBJ1-2	ASSLVQGSYGYT
.	TRBV27	TRBJ1-5	ASSLVGGISNQPQH
.	TRBV5-1	TRBJ2-3	ASSLGGPRDTQY
.	TRBV28	TRBJ2-3	ASSQWGSEQDTQY
few	TRBV5-4	TRBJ1-2	ASSITGFGGYT
.	TRBV28	TRBJ2-7	ASRSTSGRAYEQY
.	TRBV28	TRBJ1-2	ASSLTGVYGYT
.	TRBV4-1	TRBJ2-5	ASSQFTGGVETQY
.	TRBV6-5	TRBJ2-2	ASSAGTVRTGELF
.	TRBV11-3	TRBJ2-3	ASSLWTGDDFTDTQY
.	TRBV7-9	TRBJ2-7	ASSPSVGQGGEQY
.	TRBV6-5	TRBJ2-7	ASSYSRGTLSYEQY
.	TRBV6-6	TRBJ2-7	ASSPIRDRASTYEQY